This T cell receptor beta chain derives from a study of T cell responses to AZD1222 COVID-19 vaccine. Assay used: immunoSEQ multiplex PCR; TCRdb lists only in-frame clones, some missing. The table records over 120,000 clones, over 85% of them present only once. As concerns this clone: Its specificity is unknown.

The CDR3 is 12 residues long. CDR1 is LNHDA and CDR2 is SQIVND in the germline V gene (reference sequence). V lost 7 bases and J 7 bases, leaving 13 bases between the germline ends. Study-wide points: After the peak T cell response, and only then, were repertoires sampled. Mapped onto spike, vaccine-associated CD4 TCRs spanned it and were dominant at 160-218 and 743-854.

This chain links TRBV19 with TRBJ1-2; D is possibly TRBD1 (6 bases). Sequenced material: peripheral blood, taken 28 days after the second AZD1222 dose. This receptor was taken from an adult who received the AZD1222 COVID-19 vaccine. The CDR3 reads CASTPTGFGYTF. The CDR3 DNA reads TGTGCCAGTACCCCCACAGGGTTTGGCTACACCTTC.